This TCR beta chain was obtained from a study of cytomegalovirus exposure and HLA in healthy donors. Study summary: Findings of an earlier analysis included roughly 110 million unique TCR beta sequences from 200 million or so T cells.

CDR3 size: 15 residues. The trim removed 5 bases at V and 3 bases at J, leaving 7 bases unmatched. The germline gives CDR1 MDHEN, CDR2 SYDVKM. Study-wide results and limits: Evidence from a later analysis indicated that most CMV-associated TCR beta chains looked HLA-restricted.

The PCR was carried out with 60 Vbeta primers and 13 Jbeta primers. Repertoires were generated with immunoSEQ multiplex PCR, while TCRdb's copy carries only in-frame clones and drops some. This sample has roughly 100,000 clones; about four fifths occur once, and the top ten carry 1% to 1.5%. This clone was detected a few times. Its antigen remains unknown. The J gene is TRBJ2-7, the V gene TRBV28; 10 nucleotides line up with TRBD2. Input material: PBMCs. The receptor's source is a man aged 40-49 years in good health and CMV-seronegative. This chain's CDR3 is CASSRQTSGFYEQYF. CDR3 DNA: TGTGCCAGCAGTCGCCAGACTAGCGGGTTCTACGAGCAGTACTTC.